The 6 T cell receptor beta chains below were found in one sample sequenced in a study of PD-L1 blockade in urothelial cancer. Some clones are missing from TCRdb's copy, which holds only in-frame ones; the method was immunoSEQ multiplex PCR. This sample has about 110,000 clones, with approximately 90% found just once. Time point: peripheral blood 6 weeks after treatment start. The source was PBMCs, collected around atezolizumab (anti-PD-L1) treatment. The receptors come from a man between 60 and 75 years old with urothelial cancer.

J is TRBJ2-1 and V is TRBV27; 7 bases are a match to TRBD2. After removal of 6 bases from V and 3 bases from J, the junction contained 11 bases not matched to a gene. CDR1 and CDR2 (germline): MNHEY, SMNVEV (reference sequence). The CDR3 has 16 amino acids. The CDR3 sequence: CASRGREAHRYNEQFF. The CDR3 DNA follows: TGTGCCAGCAGGGGACGGGAGGCCCACCGCTACAATGAGCAGTTCTTC.

In its sample, this clone was seen a few times. The chain carries TRBV7-2 and TRBJ2-1; tentatively, D is TRBD1 (5 bases). In germline, CDR1 is SGHTA, CDR2 FQGNSA. V was shortened by 5 bases and J by 4 bases, with 12 bases between the two germline ends. CDR3 size: 14 residues. CDR3 sequence (DNA): TGTGCCAGCAGCCCCTCCAGGGTTTACAATGAGCAGTTCTTC. Its translation is CASSPSRVYNEQFF.

This clone was picked up one time. The rearrangement joins TRBV29-1 to TRBJ2-7; D remains unclear. Per the germline V gene, CDR1 is SQVTM and CDR2 is ANQGSEA. The CDR3 contains 13 residues. Trimming removed 4 bases at V and 3 bases at J, with 13 bases between. The CDR3 DNA is TGCAGCGTTGCGTCCATATCGGGCTACGAGCAGTACTTC. Translating gives CSVASISGYEQYF.

The gene calls are TRBV5-4 and TRBJ1-6; possible D gene TRBD1, 6 bases. Germline V gene lookup returns CDR1 SGHNT and CDR2 YYREEE (reference sequence). Trimming took off 3 bases at V and 4 bases at J, with 14 bases between the two ends. The CDR3 loop spans 16 amino acids. The DNA for the CDR3 is TGTGCCAGCAGCTCCGGACAGCCCGGTTATAATTCACCCCTCCACTTT. Encoded protein: CASSSGQPGYNSPLHF.

The V call is TRBV11-2, the J call TRBJ2-1; the match to TRBD2 covers 12 bases. The junction had 14 bases not matched to a gene; V was cut back by 5 bases and J by 6 bases. The V gene's germline CDR1 is SGHAT and CDR2 FQNNGV. CDR3 size: 18 residues. The CDR3 DNA follows: TGTGCCAGCAGCCCGCCAGTTAGGCTAGCGGGGGGGGGCAATGAGCAGTTCTTC. This codes for CASSPPVRLAGGGNEQFF.

The chain carries TRBV7-2 and TRBJ2-4, with TRBD1 matching 8 bases. The CDR3 consists of 14 residues. Germline loops: CDR1 SGHTA, CDR2 FQGNSA. The V and J ends lost 5 bases and 7 bases, in that order; junction bases with no gene match: 7. The CDR3 coding sequence is TGTGCCAGCAGCCCCGGACAGGGATGGAACATTCAGTACTTC. Encoded protein: CASSPGQGWNIQYF.